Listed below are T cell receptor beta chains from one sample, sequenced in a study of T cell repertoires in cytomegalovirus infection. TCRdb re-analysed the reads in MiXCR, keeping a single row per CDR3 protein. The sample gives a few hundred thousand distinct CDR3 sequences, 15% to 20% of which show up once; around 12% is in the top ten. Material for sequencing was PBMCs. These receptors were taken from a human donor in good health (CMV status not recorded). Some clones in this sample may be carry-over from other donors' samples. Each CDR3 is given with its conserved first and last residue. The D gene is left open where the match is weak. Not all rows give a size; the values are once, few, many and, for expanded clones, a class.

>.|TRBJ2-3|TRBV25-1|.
CASSGRSVGTDTQYF
TGTGCCAGCAGTGGGCGGTCCGTAGGCACAGATACGCAGTATTTT
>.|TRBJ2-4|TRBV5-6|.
CASSSIAKNIQYF
TGTGCCAGCAGCTCTATAGCCAAAAACATTCAGTACTTC
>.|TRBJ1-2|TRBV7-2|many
CASSLGLRGGTYGYTF
TGTGCCAGCAGCTTAGGGTTGCGGGGGGGGACCTATGGCTACACCTTC
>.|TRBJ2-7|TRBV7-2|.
CASSLGAQTYEQYF
TGTGCCAGCAGCTTAGGGGCCCAGACCTACGAGCAGTACTTC
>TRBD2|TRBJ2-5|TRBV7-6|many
CASSAGRLAGGQETQYF
TGTGCCAGCAGCGCGGGGCGACTAGCGGGGGGCCAAGAGACCCAGTACTTC
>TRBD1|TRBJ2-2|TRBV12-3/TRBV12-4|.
CASTINRGYTGELFF
TGTGCCAGCACCATCAACAGGGGATACACCGGGGAGCTGTTTTTT
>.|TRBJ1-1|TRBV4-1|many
CASSPTDEWDTEAFF
TGCGCCAGCAGCCCGACCGACGAGTGGGACACTGAAGCTTTCTTT
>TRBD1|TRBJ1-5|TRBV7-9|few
CASSDGQGSQPQHF
TGTGCCAGCAGCGACGGACAGGGCAGTCAGCCCCAGCATTTT
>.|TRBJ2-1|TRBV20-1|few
CSASKLGREDNEQFF
TGCAGTGCTAGTAAACTAGGGCGTGAAGACAATGAGCAGTTCTTC
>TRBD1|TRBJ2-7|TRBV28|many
CASSLQTGGYPYEQYF
TGTGCCAGCAGTTTACAAACAGGGGGATACCCCTACGAGCAGTACTTC
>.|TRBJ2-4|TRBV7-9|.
CASSKPSSGDIQYF
TGTGCCAGCAGTAAACCCTCCTCGGGGGACATTCAGTACTTC
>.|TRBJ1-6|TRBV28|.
CASSFTGGRDKSLPLHF
TGTGCCAGCAGTTTCACCGGGGGCCGGGACAAAAGTCTGCCCCTCCACTTT
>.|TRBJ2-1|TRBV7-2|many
CASSFTTGDYNEQFF
TGTGCCAGCAGCTTCACGACAGGCGACTACAATGAGCAGTTCTTC
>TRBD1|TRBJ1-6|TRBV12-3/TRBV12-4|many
CASSPGQANSPLHF
TGTGCCAGCAGTCCGGGACAGGCTAATTCACCCCTCCACTTT
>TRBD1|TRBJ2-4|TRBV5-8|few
CASILTGTGGAIQYF
TGTGCCAGCATCTTAACCGGGACAGGTGGAGCCATTCAGTACTTC